This T cell receptor beta chain derives from a study of Graves' ophthalmopathy and Graves' hyperthyroidism. Study results and limitations: Blood also carried most expanded thyroid clonotypes exceeding 0.001 frequency. With a specificity of around 76% and a sensitivity of about 71%, the model predicted ophthalmopathy progression.

The germline V gene has CDR1 MNHNY and CDR2 SVGAGI (reference sequence). V gave up 7 bases and J gave up 5 bases; unmatched junction bases: 12. The CDR3 sequence is 15 residues long. From RNA, the CDR3 regions of TCR beta chains were amplified and sequenced. The first round was an RT-PCR with HTBI primers, and the second round was a multiplex PCR. TCRdb passed the multiplex PCR reads through MiXCR, listing each CDR3 protein once. The top ten hold about 40% of the sample, which has 600,000 to 950,000 distinct CDR3 sequences, roughly two fifths seen once. This clonotype was observed at least ten times. No antigen is known for it. Moderate-to-severe activity, CAS ≥3, NOSPECS ≥4 and duration under 3 months were recorded for donors with ophthalmopathy. Other autoimmune diseases, uncontrolled infections, pregnancy or lactation excluded patients from enrollment.

Source material: peripheral blood. V usage is TRBV6-6 and J usage is TRBJ1-2; 8 bases fit TRBD1. This TCR was recovered from an adult man with Graves' ophthalmopathy. CDR3: CASTGTDRATYGYTF. The CDR3 DNA reads as TGTGCCAGCACCGGAACGGACAGGGCAACGTATGGCTACACCTTC.